Reported below is one TCR beta chain. The antigen is not known. This specimen belongs to a study of OX40 agonist ivuxolimab in advanced cancers. Study background: Aged roughly 23 to 90 with a mean of roughly 65 years, they were under 85% male. Notes on the study in general: Blood T cells, both CD4+ and CD8+, expanded clonally by week 6 at 0.1 to 3.0 mg/kg.

Trimming cost V 3 bases and J 5 bases, with 11 bases left between them. Germline-derived CDR1 and CDR2 are KGHSH and LQKENI. The CDR3 covers 14 residues. Repertoires were generated with immunoSEQ multiplex PCR, while TCRdb's copy carries only in-frame clones and drops some. The sample contains about 70,000 clones, roughly three quarters of which appear only once. Autoimmune disease history or systemic immunosuppression led to patients being barred. Sampling times: baseline, cycle 4 day 1, cycle 7 day 1. The source material was CD4+ or CD8+ T cells sorted from blood, sampled in a trial of the OX40 agonist ivuxolimab. The chain couples TRBV18 to TRBJ2-1; D perhaps matches TRBD1 (6 bases). This sequence originates from an adult with an advanced solid tumor such as melanoma, head and neck, liver or kidney cancer. The CDR3 bases are TGTGCCAGCTCACCTCGTGACAGGAACAATGAGCAGTTCTTC. Translated, it gives CASSPRDRNNEQFF.